These 2 T cell receptor beta chains share one sample of origin, sequenced in a study of blood T cell repertoires in COVID-19. Assay used: immunoSEQ multiplex PCR; TCRdb lists only in-frame clones, some missing. The table records around 230,000 clones, roughly 91% of them present only once. Sequenced: PBMCs or T cells enriched from blood (not recorded which). All receptors derive from a woman aged 25-40 years with acute COVID-19.

The chain couples TRBV5-5 to TRBJ1-1, with D unresolved. Germline V gives CDR1 SGHKS, CDR2 YYEKEE (reference sequence). This CDR3 comprises 13 residues. V was cut by 5 bases and J by 3 bases, with 11 bases left in between. The chain's CDR3 is CASSSEAYTEAFF. The CDR3 region has the DNA TGTGCCAGCAGTAGCGAGGCGTACACTGAAGCTTTCTTT. Drawing the rest from reference TRBV5-5 and TRBJ1-1, the complete variable domain is DAGVTQSPTHLIKTRGQQVTLRCSPISGHKSVSWYQQVLGQGPQFIFQYYEKEERGRGNFPDRFSARQFPNYSSELNVNALLLGDSALYLCASSSEAYTEAFFGQGTRLTVV.

The V call is TRBV3-1 (or the pseudogene TRBV3-2), the J call TRBJ2-2; D gene unclear. Trimming took 4 bases from V and 5 from J, leaving 14 bases between them. The length of the CDR3 is 15 residues. Germline loops: CDR1 LGHDT, CDR2 YNNKEL (reference sequence). Here the CDR3 DNA reads TGTGCCAGCAGCCCGAAGATGGTAGTAACCGGGGAGCTGTTTTTT. Protein product: CASSPKMVVTGELFF.